The entry that follows covers one T cell receptor beta chain sequence. Followed over time, Seattle patients had been enrolled while infection was active. Clones were sequenced by immunoSEQ multiplex PCR, and TCRdb holds only the in-frame ones, with some missing. The sample holds over 150,000 clones, roughly 79% seen once. The sample is drawn from a study of blood T cell repertoires in COVID-19. Study information: The United States, Italy and Spain were the sources of the acute and convalescent COVID-19 samples. T cells, B-cell-depleted T cells, or PBMCs supplied cDNA or gDNA.

This clonotype was sampled from a woman of 80 years or more with COVID-19, enrolled during active disease. Source material: peripheral blood.

This CDR3 reads CASGGGQAYQPQHF. The CDR3 DNA reads as TGTGCCAGCGGGGGCGGACAGGCTTATCAGCCCCAGCATTTT. The chain links TRBV28 to TRBJ1-5, with TRBD1 identical over 7 bases. The ends lost 8 bases at V and 5 bases at J; junction bases unmatched: 9. This CDR3 has 14 residues. Per germline, CDR1 MDHEN and CDR2 SYDVKM.